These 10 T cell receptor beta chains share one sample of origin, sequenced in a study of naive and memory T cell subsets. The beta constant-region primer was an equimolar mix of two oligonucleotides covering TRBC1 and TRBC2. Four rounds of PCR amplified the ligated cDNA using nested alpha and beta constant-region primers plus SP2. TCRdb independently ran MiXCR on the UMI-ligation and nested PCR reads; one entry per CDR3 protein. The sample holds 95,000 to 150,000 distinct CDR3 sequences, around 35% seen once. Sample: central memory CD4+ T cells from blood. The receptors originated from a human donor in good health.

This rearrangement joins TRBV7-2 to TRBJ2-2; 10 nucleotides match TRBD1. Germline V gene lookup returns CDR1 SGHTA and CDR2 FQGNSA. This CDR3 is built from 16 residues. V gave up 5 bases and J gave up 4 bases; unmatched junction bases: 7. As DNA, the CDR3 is TGTGCCAGCAGCCCGAGGACAGGGGGACGCACCGGGGAGCTGTTTTTT. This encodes CASSPRTGGRTGELFF.

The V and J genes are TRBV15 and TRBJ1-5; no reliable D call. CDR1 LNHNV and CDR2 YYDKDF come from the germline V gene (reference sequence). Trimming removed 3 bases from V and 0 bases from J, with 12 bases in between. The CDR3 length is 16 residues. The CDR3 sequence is CATSREQKSSNQPQHF. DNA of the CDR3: TGTGCCACCAGCAGGGAACAGAAATCTAGCAATCAGCCCCAGCATTTT.

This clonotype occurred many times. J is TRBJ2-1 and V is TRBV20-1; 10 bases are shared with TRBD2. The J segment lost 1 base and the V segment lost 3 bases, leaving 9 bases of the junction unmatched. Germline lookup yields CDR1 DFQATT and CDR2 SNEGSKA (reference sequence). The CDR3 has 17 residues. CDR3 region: CSASPSGRMHSYNEQFF. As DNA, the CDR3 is TGCAGTGCTAGCCCTAGCGGGAGAATGCATTCCTACAATGAGCAGTTCTTC.

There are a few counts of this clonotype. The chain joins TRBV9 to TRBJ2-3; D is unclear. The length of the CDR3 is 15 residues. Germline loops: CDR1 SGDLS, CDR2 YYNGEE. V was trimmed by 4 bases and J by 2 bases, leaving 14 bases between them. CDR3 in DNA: TGTGCCAGCAGCCCTATAAACAGCTACACAGATACGCAGTATTTT. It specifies CASSPINSYTDTQYF.

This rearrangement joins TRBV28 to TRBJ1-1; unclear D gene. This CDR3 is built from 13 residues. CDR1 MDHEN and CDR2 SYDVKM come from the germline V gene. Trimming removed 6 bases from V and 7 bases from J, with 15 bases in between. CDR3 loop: CASSTSQELEAFF. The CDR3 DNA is TGTGCCAGCAGCACCAGTCAAGAACTTGAAGCTTTCTTT.

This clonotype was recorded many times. This chain's CDR3 is CASSGHRAGEQYF. The CDR3 nucleotides read TGTGCCAGCAGTGGTCACAGGGCGGGTGAGCAGTACTTC. The chain is built from TRBV6-5 and TRBJ2-7; perhaps TRBD1 as D (6 bases). Trimming left V 5 bases short and J 7 bases short, with 15 bases between. The CDR3 totals 13 residues. Germline CDR1 and CDR2: MNHEY and SVGAGI.

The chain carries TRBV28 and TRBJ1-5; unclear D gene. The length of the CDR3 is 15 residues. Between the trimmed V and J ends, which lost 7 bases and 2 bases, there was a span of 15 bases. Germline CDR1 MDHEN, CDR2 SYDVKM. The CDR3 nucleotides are TGTGCCAGCAACCGATCGGGAACCGGCAATCAGCCCCAGCATTTT. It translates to CASNRSGTGNQPQHF.

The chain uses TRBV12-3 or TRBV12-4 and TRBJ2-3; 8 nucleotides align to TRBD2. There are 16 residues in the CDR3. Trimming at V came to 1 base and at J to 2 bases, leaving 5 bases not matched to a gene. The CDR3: CASSLGGTSNTDTQYF. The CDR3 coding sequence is TGTGCCAGCAGTTTAGGGGGGACTAGTAACACAGATACGCAGTATTTT.

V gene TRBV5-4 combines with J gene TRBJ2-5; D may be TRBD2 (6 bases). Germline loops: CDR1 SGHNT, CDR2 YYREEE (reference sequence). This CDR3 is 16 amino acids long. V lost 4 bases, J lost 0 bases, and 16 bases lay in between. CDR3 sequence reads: CASSPTQGGDQETQYF. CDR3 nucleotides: TGTGCCAGCAGCCCCACCCAGGGAGGTGACCAAGAGACCCAGTACTTC.

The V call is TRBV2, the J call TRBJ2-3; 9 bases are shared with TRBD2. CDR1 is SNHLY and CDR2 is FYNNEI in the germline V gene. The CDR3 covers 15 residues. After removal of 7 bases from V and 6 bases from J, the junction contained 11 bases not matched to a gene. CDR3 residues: CASTISGSRWDTQYF. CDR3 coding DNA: TGTGCCAGCACGATTAGCGGGAGCCGATGGGATACGCAGTATTTT. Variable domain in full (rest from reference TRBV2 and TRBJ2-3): EPEVTQTPSHQVTQMGQEVILRCVPISNHLYFYWYRQILGQKVEFLVSFYNNEISEKSEIFDDQFSVERPDGSNFTLKIRSTKLEDSAMYFCASTISGSRWDTQYFGPGTRLTVL.